One sample yielded the 15 T cell receptor beta chains listed below, sequenced in a study of blood T cell repertoires in COVID-19. The table came from immunoSEQ multiplex PCR; TCRdb's copy has only in-frame clones and leaves some out. The sample carries about 69,000 clones, roughly 73% recorded once. The sample taken for sequencing was peripheral blood. All receptors derive from a human donor in a cohort sampled during active COVID-19.

This clone was detected a few times. The genes are TRBV19 and TRBJ1-1, with a weak D call TRBD1 (5 bases). This CDR3 spans 17 amino acids. The germline CDR1 and CDR2 sequences are LNHDA and SQIVND (reference sequence). The V and J ends lost 2 bases and 5 bases respectively, with 21 bases between them. The CDR3 region is CASSIIPSGQGGTEAFF. The CDR3 DNA reads as TGTGCCAGTAGTATAATACCCTCCGGGCAGGGAGGGACTGAAGCTTTCTTT.

The rearrangement links TRBV6-5 to TRBJ1-5, with D possibly matching TRBD1 (6 bases). The V gene lost 7 bases and the J gene lost 6 bases, with 13 bases spanning the gap. The CDR3 runs 13 residues. Germline CDR1 is MNHEY and CDR2 is SVGAGI. In DNA form, the CDR3 reads TGTGCCAGCAAAGGGGGGGGTAGTCAGCCCCAGCATTTT. Encoded protein: CASKGGGSQPQHF.

The gene calls are TRBV19 and TRBJ2-2; 8 bases map to TRBD1. V lost 7 bases, J lost 0 bases, and 4 bases stayed unmatched. CDR1 LNHDA and CDR2 SQIVND come from the germline V gene (reference sequence). The CDR3 runs to 15 residues. The CDR3 loop reads CASNQGATNTGELFF. The CDR3 DNA follows: TGTGCCAGTAACCAGGGGGCAACGAACACCGGGGAGCTGTTTTTT.

The J gene is TRBJ2-7, the V gene TRBV27, with 9 bases that match TRBD2. Per germline, CDR1 MNHEY and CDR2 SMNVEV (reference sequence). The CDR3 is 14 residues long. With V trimmed by 6 bases and J by 6 bases, 9 bases remained unmatched. The CDR3 coding sequence is TGTGCCAGCAGATCTAGCGGGGAGAGGGCCGAGCAGTACTTC. Residues: CASRSSGERAEQYF.

The V gene is TRBV6-1, the J gene TRBJ2-5, with D uncertain. Germline assignment: CDR1 MNHNS and CDR2 SASEGT. V was cut by 2 bases and J by 2 bases, with 15 bases left in between. This CDR3 comprises 16 residues. The CDR3 is CASSEMRGALQETQYF. The CDR3 DNA sequence: TGTGCCAGCAGTGAAATGAGAGGCGCCCTACAAGAGACCCAGTACTTC.

The rearrangement joins TRBV19 to TRBJ2-1, with 15 bases fitting TRBD2. The CDR3 sequence is 17 residues long. Germline assignment: CDR1 LNHDA and CDR2 SQIVND (reference sequence). The J segment lost 8 bases and the V segment lost 7 bases, leaving 12 bases of the junction unmatched. CDR3 DNA sequence: TGTGCCAGTACCGTCGGACTAGCGGGAGGGCCATGGGATGAGCAGTTCTTC. Translated, it gives CASTVGLAGGPWDEQFF.

This clone was counted a single time. The chain joins TRBV3-1 (or the pseudogene TRBV3-2) to TRBJ2-5; 11 bases agree with TRBD2. CDR3 size: 16 residues. After removal of 4 bases from V and 0 bases from J, the junction contained 4 bases not matched to a gene. Germline CDR1 LGHDT, CDR2 YNNKEL (reference sequence). The CDR3 sequence: CASSRGLAGYQETQYF. The DNA for the CDR3 is TGTGCCAGCAGCCGAGGACTAGCGGGCTACCAAGAGACCCAGTACTTC.

The V call is TRBV7-8, the J call TRBJ2-7; 8 nucleotides line up with TRBD1. The CDR3 totals 15 residues. CDR1 is SGHVS, CDR2 FQNEAQ, per germline. V was pared by 2 bases and J by 2 bases, with 5 bases of the junction left unmatched. The CDR3 is CASSLFRTGTYEQYF. CDR3 coding DNA: TGTGCCAGCAGCTTATTCCGGACAGGGACCTACGAGCAGTACTTC.

The J gene is TRBJ1-6, the V gene TRBV10-3; 7 positions match TRBD1. J was trimmed by 7 bases and V by 3 bases; bases with no gene match: 6. The length of the CDR3 is 15 residues. Looked up from germline, CDR1 is ENHRY and CDR2 is SYGVKD. CDR3 in amino acids: CAISDLQGRNSPLHF. Written as DNA, the CDR3 is TGTGCCATCAGTGATCTACAGGGGAGGAATTCACCCCTCCACTTT.

The CDR3 loop is CASSLEARGHTEAFF. The CDR3 DNA sequence: TGTGCCAGCAGTTTGGAGGCCAGGGGGCATACTGAAGCTTTCTTT. The V gene is TRBV27, the J gene TRBJ1-1; 8 bases line up with TRBD1. V was pared by 3 bases and J by 5 bases, with 8 bases of the junction left unmatched. Germline CDR1 MNHEY, CDR2 SMNVEV (reference sequence). The CDR3 is made up of 15 amino acids.

The chain employs TRBV9 and TRBJ1-4; 8 bases line up with TRBD1. Germline CDR1 reads SGDLS; CDR2 reads YYNGEE. The CDR3 has 14 amino acids. The V gene end was trimmed by 3 bases and the J gene end by 7 bases; junction bases not matched to a gene: 5. CDR3 nucleotide sequence: TGTGCCAGCAGCGGCCGGACAGGGAGTGAAAAACTGTTTTTT. Translating it yields CASSGRTGSEKLFF.

The chain combines TRBV24-1 with TRBJ2-2; a possible D gene is TRBD1 (5 bases). Germline CDR1 reads KGHDR; CDR2 reads SFDVKD. Trimming took off 5 bases at V and 6 bases at J, with 15 bases between the two ends. CDR3 size: 15 residues. The CDR3 here is CATSGTSHGSGELFF. In DNA form, the CDR3 reads TGTGCCACCAGTGGGACATCCCATGGTTCCGGGGAGCTGTTTTTT.

The chain combines TRBV5-1 with TRBJ2-3; D may be TRBD2 (6 bases). Trimming stripped 0 bases from V and 0 bases from J, with 8 bases between. The CDR3 runs to 15 residues. CDR1 is SGHRS, CDR2 YFSETQ, per germline. DNA of the CDR3: TGCGCCAGCAGCTTGGTGGGGACTAGCACAGATACGCAGTATTTT. It encodes CASSLVGTSTDTQYF. Variable domain in full (rest from reference TRBV5-1 and TRBJ2-3): KAGVTQTPRYLIKTRGQQVTLSCSPISGHRSVSWYQQTPGQGLQFLFEYFSETQRNKGNFPGRFSGRQFSNSRSEMNVSTLELGDSALYLCASSLVGTSTDTQYFGPGTRLTVL.

In this sample, this clone turned up once. V usage is TRBV5-5 and J usage is TRBJ2-3; 11 bases agree with TRBD1. V was pared by 3 bases and J by 5 bases, with 5 bases of the junction left unmatched. This CDR3 spans 15 amino acids. Per germline, CDR1 SGHKS and CDR2 YYEKEE (reference sequence). The CDR3 DNA reads as TGTGCCAGCAGCTACCCCGGGACAGGGGGAGATACGCAGTATTTT. Translated, it gives CASSYPGTGGDTQYF. Looking up the rest from reference TRBV5-5 and TRBJ2-3 gives the full variable domain: DAGVTQSPTHLIKTRGQQVTLRCSPISGHKSVSWYQQVLGQGPQFIFQYYEKEERGRGNFPDRFSARQFPNYSSELNVNALLLGDSALYLCASSYPGTGGDTQYFGPGTRLTVL.

The chain links TRBV6-5 to TRBJ1-5; no reliable D call. The CDR3 consists of 14 residues. V dropped 7 bases and J dropped 3 bases, with 13 bases sitting between them. CDR1 MNHEY and CDR2 SVGAGI come from the germline V gene. Here the CDR3 DNA reads TGTGCCAGCAAGCCTTCCCATGACAATCAGCCCCAGCATTTT. Its translation: CASKPSHDNQPQHF.